A selection of T cell receptor beta chains follows, all from one sample in a study of monozygotic twins with inflammatory bowel disease. After re-calling the 5' RACE reads, TCRdb lists one entry per CDR3 protein, DNA absent. Its table lists about 210,000 distinct CDR3 sequences. The specimen was blood. The receptors were sampled from a human donor with ulcerative colitis or Crohn's disease, or a healthy co-twin of an affected twin (not recorded which). Each CDR3 is given with its conserved first and last residue.

V	J	CDR3
TRBV5-4	TRBJ1-4	CASSQLGTPGGKLFF
TRBV7-9	TRBJ2-7	CASRGTGDRGRREQYF
TRBV20-1	TRBJ2-5	CSAYHRGVQETQYF
TRBV10-3	TRBJ1-2	CAISDPGGQGNYGYTF
TRBV5-1	TRBJ2-2	CASSLESGLANKNTGELFF
TRBV20-1	TRBJ1-1	CSAARLNTEAFF
TRBV10-3	TRBJ2-5	CAISDPGHLQETQYF
TRBV10-1	TRBJ2-5	CASSPGHSQETQYF
TRBV5-1	TRBJ2-3	CASSLGDRDTDTQYF
TRBV3-1	TRBJ1-2	CASSPAEGQRGYTF
TRBV7-9	TRBJ1-1	CASSLAGQNTEAFF
TRBV6-2/TRBV6-3	TRBJ1-1	CASSYSTGVTEAFF
TRBV4-2	TRBJ2-1	CASSQGGGTGDGQFF
TRBV24-1	TRBJ2-5	CATSDATGGQAETQYF
TRBV7-2	TRBJ2-3	CASSLRQASTDTQYF
TRBV6-5	TRBJ1-2	CASSRRGGYGYTF
TRBV24-1	TRBJ2-3	CATSQIGEFTDTQYF
TRBV20-1	TRBJ1-6	CSVRRSSYNSPLHF
TRBV20-1	TRBJ2-5	CSARRVEETQYF
TRBV20-1	TRBJ2-1	CSARAGARSLDEQFF
TRBV3-1	TRBJ1-1	CASSQEGPTEAFF
TRBV29-1	TRBJ2-7	CSVPIVGGGGEQYF
TRBV7-7	TRBJ2-5	CASSLNEGWETQYF
TRBV11-2	TRBJ1-4	CASSFRSRNEKLFF
TRBV5-1	TRBJ1-1	CASSLAAGNTEAFF
TRBV5-6	TRBJ1-2	CASSLAGGVIYGYTF
TRBV10-2	TRBJ2-1	CASSAGAYNEQFF
TRBV5-1	TRBJ1-2	CASSLMTDYGYTF
TRBV6-5	TRBJ1-5	CASSLDGSTGWGQPQHF
TRBV6-2/TRBV6-3	TRBJ1-2	CASSYLGYGYTF
TRBV6-1	TRBJ1-5	CASSEVTGAFNQPQHF
TRBV5-1	TRBJ2-2	CASSLDRNTGELFF
TRBV27	TRBJ2-7	CASSSGVQGAREQYF
TRBV7-6	TRBJ2-1	CASSWAGNEQFF
TRBV27	TRBJ2-3	CASSPSGQGYATQYF
TRBV28	TRBJ1-2	CASRLPSPGPGKGYTF
TRBV20-1	TRBJ1-3	CSADDHSGNTIYF
TRBV25-1	TRBJ2-1	CASSDPGQGAGRYNEQFF
TRBV13	TRBJ1-1	CASSDTAIQGRTGEAFF
TRBV3-1	TRBJ1-1	CASSQGQGGSEAFF
TRBV24-1	TRBJ2-1	CATSRSGSYNEQFF
TRBV20-1	TRBJ2-7	CSARDTRGSHYEQYF
TRBV20-1	TRBJ2-5	CSADYQGGETQYF
TRBV5-1	TRBJ2-3	CASSLEVDTQYF
TRBV11-1	TRBJ2-7	CASSFVWDRGLSYYKQYF
TRBV10-3	TRBJ2-7	CAIIGEEGDEQYF
TRBV20-1	TRBJ2-5	CSARRDTNQETQYF
TRBV5-4	TRBJ1-5	CASSLGPTQGSQPQHF
TRBV5-6	TRBJ2-7	CASRQISGTGGAWQYF
TRBV12-3/TRBV12-4	TRBJ1-5	CASSLGQGARNQPQHF
TRBV6-1	TRBJ1-2	CASSERDLGGYTF
TRBV3-1	TRBJ2-7	CASSQEGRDEQYF
TRBV27	TRBJ1-2	CASRGDSLNYGYTF
TRBV9	TRBJ2-1	CASSSGTGDNEQFF
TRBV2	TRBJ2-7	CASKAGYFEQYF